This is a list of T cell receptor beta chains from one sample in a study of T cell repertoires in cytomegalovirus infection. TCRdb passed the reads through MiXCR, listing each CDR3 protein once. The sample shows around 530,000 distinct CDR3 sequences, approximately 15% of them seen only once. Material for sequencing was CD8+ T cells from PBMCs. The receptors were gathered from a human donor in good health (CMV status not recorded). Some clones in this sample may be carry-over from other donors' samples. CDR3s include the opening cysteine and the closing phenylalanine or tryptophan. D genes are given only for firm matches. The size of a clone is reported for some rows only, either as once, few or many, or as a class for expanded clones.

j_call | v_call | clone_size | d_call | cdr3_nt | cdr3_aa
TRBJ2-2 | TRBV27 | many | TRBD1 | TGTGCCAGCAGAGGGGGCGTGAAAGATTACACCGGGGAGCTGTTTTTT | CASRGGVKDYTGELFF
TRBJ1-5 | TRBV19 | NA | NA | TGTGCCAGTAGTATCTCCGGGCGGGTCAATCAGCCCCAGCATTTT | CASSISGRVNQPQHF
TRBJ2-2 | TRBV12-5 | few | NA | TGTGCTAGTGGTTTAGGGGGGCACACCGGGGAGCTGTTTTTT | CASGLGGHTGELFF
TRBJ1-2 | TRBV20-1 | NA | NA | TGCAGTGCTAGAGATAAAAGAGGGCGGGGCTACACCTTC | CSARDKRGRGYTF
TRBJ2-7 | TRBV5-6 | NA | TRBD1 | TGTGCCAGCAGCTTAGACAGGGGGCGAGCTACCCCCTACGAGCAGTACTTC | CASSLDRGRATPYEQYF
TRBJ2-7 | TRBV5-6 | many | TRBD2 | TGTGCCAGCAGCACTCTCTCCGCGGGGGGACCTCTCTACGAGCAGTACTTC | CASSTLSAGGPLYEQYF
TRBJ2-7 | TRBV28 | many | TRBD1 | TGTGCCAGCAGAAATGCACCGGGACAGTTGGACGAGCAGTACTTC | CASRNAPGQLDEQYF
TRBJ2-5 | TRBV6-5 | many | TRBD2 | TGTGCCAGCAGTCGGACTAGCCTGGGAGAGACCCAGTACTTC | CASSRTSLGETQYF
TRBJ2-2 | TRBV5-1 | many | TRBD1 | TGCGCCAGCAGCTGGGGACAGGACCTAAACACCGGGGAGCTGTTTTTT | CASSWGQDLNTGELFF
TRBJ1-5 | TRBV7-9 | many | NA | TGTGCCAGCAGCTTAGATTACGTAGGGGATAGCAATCAGCCCCAGCATTTT | CASSLDYVGDSNQPQHF
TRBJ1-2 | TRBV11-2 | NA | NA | TGTGCCAGCAGGAAAACGTACGCTTACAGGGAGTCGCGTGGCTACACCTTC | CASRKTYAYRESRGYTF
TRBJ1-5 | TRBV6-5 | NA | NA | TGTGCCAGCAGCCTCACAGGGTACGGAAGCAATCAGCCCCAGCATTTT | CASSLTGYGSNQPQHF
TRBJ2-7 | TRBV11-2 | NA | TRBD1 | TGTGCCAGCAGCTTAAATCGTCAGGGGGCGGTCAACGAGCAGTACTTC | CASSLNRQGAVNEQYF
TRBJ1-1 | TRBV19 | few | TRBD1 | TGTGCCAGTAGTTCACGGACAGGGGAGACTGAAGCTTTCTTT | CASSSRTGETEAFF
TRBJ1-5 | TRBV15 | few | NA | TGTGCCACCAGCAGAGCCCGGAGGGGGTCCAATCAGCCCCAGCATTTT | CATSRARRGSNQPQHF
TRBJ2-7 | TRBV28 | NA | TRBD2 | TGTGCCAGCAGTTTATCCTCCGGACTAGCGGGAACTCTGTACGAGCAGTACTTC | CASSLSSGLAGTLYEQYF
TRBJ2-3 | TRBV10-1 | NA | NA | TGCGCCAGCAGTGCAAGACTAGAGAGGGCCACAGATACGCAGTATTTT | CASSARLERATDTQYF
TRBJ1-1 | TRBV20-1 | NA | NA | TGCAGTGCTAGAGGTCTCGGGAGCACTGAAGCTTTCTTT | CSARGLGSTEAFF
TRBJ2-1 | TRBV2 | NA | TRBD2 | TGTGCCAGCAGTGAAGCGGTAGCGGGGGGGCTTGGGGATGAGCAGTTCTTC | CASSEAVAGGLGDEQFF
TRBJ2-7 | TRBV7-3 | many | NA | TGTGCCAGCAGCCCACCGGGGGGCCACGAGCAGTACTTC | CASSPPGGHEQYF
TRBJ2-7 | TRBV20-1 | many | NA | TGCAGTGCTAGGAAGCAGGAAACCTACGAGCAGTACTTC | CSARKQETYEQYF
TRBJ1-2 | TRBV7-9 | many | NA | TGTGCCAGCAGCCCCGGGGAGATTAGAATCTATGGCTACACCTTC | CASSPGEIRIYGYTF
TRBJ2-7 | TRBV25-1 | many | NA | TGTGCCAGCAGCATAGCAGAGGGTATTTCCTACGAGCAGTACTTC | CASSIAEGISYEQYF
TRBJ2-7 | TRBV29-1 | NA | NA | TGCAGCGTTGGGGACGGTTTAACCTACGAGCAGTACTTC | CSVGDGLTYEQYF
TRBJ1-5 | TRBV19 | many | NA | TGTGCCAGTAGTATAGAGAGGGAGGCGAGCAATCAGCCCCAGCATTTT | CASSIEREASNQPQHF
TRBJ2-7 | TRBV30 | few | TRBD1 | TGTGCCTGGAGCGCTACAGGGGCCTCCTACGAGCAGTACTTC | CAWSATGASYEQYF
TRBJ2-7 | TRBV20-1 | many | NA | TGCAGTGCTAGAGATAGGGGCTACGAGCAGTACTTC | CSARDRGYEQYF
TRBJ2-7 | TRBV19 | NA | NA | TGTGCCAGTAGTTTATATGTCTACTACGAGCAGTACTTC | CASSLYVYYEQYF
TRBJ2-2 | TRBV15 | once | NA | TGTGCCACCAGCCGTCCCGGGGAGCTGTTTTTT | CATSRPGELFF
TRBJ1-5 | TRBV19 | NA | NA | TGTGCCAGTAGCTCCCCAACAGGGTATCAGCCCCAGCATTTT | CASSSPTGYQPQHF
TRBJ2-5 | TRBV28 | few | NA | TGTGCCAGCAGTCCAACCCACAGGGACCAAGAGACCCAGTACTTC | CASSPTHRDQETQYF
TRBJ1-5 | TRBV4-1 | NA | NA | TGCGCCAGCAGCCAGACGTTGAGCCGGGGGGACCAGCCCCAGCATTTT | CASSQTLSRGDQPQHF
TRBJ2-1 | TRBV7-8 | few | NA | TGTGCCAGCAGCCCGTACCGCCAGATACGGTACAATGAGCAGTTCTTC | CASSPYRQIRYNEQFF
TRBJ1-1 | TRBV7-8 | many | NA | TGTGCCAGCAGCTTAGGAGGGGTGGGCACTGAAGCTTTCTTT | CASSLGGVGTEAFF
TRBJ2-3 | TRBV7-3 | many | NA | TGTGCCAGCAGCCTTATTACTACCGGAGGCACAGATACGCAGTATTTT | CASSLITTGGTDTQYF
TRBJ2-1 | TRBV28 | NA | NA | TGTGCCAGCAGTTTATGGTCCAGGGTGGATGAGCAGTTCTTC | CASSLWSRVDEQFF
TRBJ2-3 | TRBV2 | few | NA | TGTGCCAGCAGTGAATTCGGTGCTAGCACAGATACGCAGTATTTT | CASSEFGASTDTQYF
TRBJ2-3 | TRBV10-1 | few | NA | TGCGCCAGCAGTGAGGACAGACTCACAGATACGCAGTATTTT | CASSEDRLTDTQYF
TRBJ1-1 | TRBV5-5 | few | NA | TGTGCCAGCAGCTTGAGCAGATACACTGAAGCTTTCTTT | CASSLSRYTEAFF
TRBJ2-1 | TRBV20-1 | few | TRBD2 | TGCAGTGCTAGAGGTTTTAGCGGGAGAAATAATGAGCAGTTCTTC | CSARGFSGRNNEQFF
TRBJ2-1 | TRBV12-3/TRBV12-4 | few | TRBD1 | TGTGCCAGCAGTTTAAGTGGACAGGCTTACAATGAGCAGTTCTTC | CASSLSGQAYNEQFF
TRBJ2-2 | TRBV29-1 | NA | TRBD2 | TGCAGCGTTGTATTTCGGGAGGAATTTGAGCTGTTTTTT | CSVVFREEFELFF
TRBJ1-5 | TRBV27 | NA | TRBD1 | TGTGCCAGCGTCGGACAGGGACTCAATCAGCCCCAGCATTTT | CASVGQGLNQPQHF
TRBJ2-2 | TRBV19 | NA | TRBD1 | TGTGCCAGTAGTATCGACAGGGGGTTGACCACCGGGGAGCTGTTTTTT | CASSIDRGLTTGELFF
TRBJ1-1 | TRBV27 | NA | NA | TGTGCCAGCAGTTTCGGCTTTGCGGGGGTTCGGTACACTGAAGCTTTCTTT | CASSFGFAGVRYTEAFF